The 25 T cell receptor beta chains in this list originate from one sample, sequenced in a study of blood T cells in healthy people across ages. The second PCR ran roughly 7 to 11 cycles with a sample-barcoded 5' primer and J-beta primers. TCRdb re-analysed the 5' RACE reads in MiXCR, keeping a single row per CDR3 protein. The table includes 630,000 or so distinct CDR3 sequences, approximately 30% detected once. Sequenced: blood. These receptors all come from an elderly woman in good health.

The J gene is TRBJ1-2, the V gene TRBV6-4; 10 bases align to TRBD1. This CDR3 comprises 15 residues. The germline V gene encodes CDR1 MRHNA and CDR2 SNTAGT. The ends lost 5 bases at V and 6 bases at J; junction bases unmatched: 9. CDR3 in amino acids: CASSTDRGESDGYTF. CDR3 coding DNA: TGTGCCAGCAGTACGGACAGGGGGGAGTCGGATGGCTACACCTTC.

This clonotype was counted many times. This chain uses TRBV10-3 with TRBJ1-5, with 8 bases fitting TRBD1. Per germline, CDR1 ENHRY and CDR2 SYGVKD. V was pared by 4 bases and J by 5 bases, with 4 bases of the junction left unmatched. This CDR3 is 14 amino acids long. CDR3 in amino acids: CAISGDRGDQPQHF. The DNA for the CDR3 is TGTGCCATCAGTGGTGACAGGGGCGATCAGCCCCAGCATTTT.

This clonotype was seen ten or more times. V and J are TRBV24-1 and TRBJ2-7, with D maybe TRBD1 (6 bases). The ends were cut back, 3 bases at V and 3 bases at J, with 14 bases in the middle. The CDR3 runs 15 residues. Germline V CDR1 and CDR2: KGHDR, SFDVKD. The CDR3 DNA sequence: TGTGCCACCAGTGATCCGGGACAATCTTACTACGAGCAGTACTTC. This translates into CATSDPGQSYYEQYF.

The V gene is TRBV19, the J gene TRBJ1-5; the D is unclear. The CDR3 has 15 residues. Germline values: CDR1 LNHDA, CDR2 SQIVND (reference sequence). Trimming cost V 3 bases and J 2 bases, with 11 bases left between them. The CDR3 nucleotides are TGTGCCAGTAGTATGTTCGGGCAGCGCAATCAGCCCCAGCATTTT. It encodes CASSMFGQRNQPQHF.

The sample holds many counts of this clonotype. The V gene is TRBV18, the J gene TRBJ2-1; TRBD1 matches 9 bases. The V gene's germline CDR1 is KGHSH and CDR2 LQKENI. The V and J ends lost 3 bases and 5 bases, in that order; junction bases with no gene match: 8. This CDR3 region has 16 residues. The CDR3 nucleotides are TGTGCCAGCTCACCCAAAAGCGGGACAGGGAACAATGAGCAGTTCTTC. This sequence encodes CASSPKSGTGNNEQFF. Combining the CDR3 with reference TRBV18 and TRBJ2-1 gives the whole variable domain NAGVMQNPRHLVRRRGQEARLRCSPMKGHSHVYWYRQLPEEGLKFMVYLQKENIIDESGMPKERFSAEFPKEGPSILRIQQVVRGDSAAYFCASSPKSGTGNNEQFFGPGTRLTVL.

This clonotype was seen a few times. The chain couples TRBV12-5 to TRBJ1-4; maybe TRBD1 (6 bases). The germline V gene has CDR1 LGHNT and CDR2 FRNRAP. V gave up 3 bases and J gave up 5 bases, with 13 bases separating them. The CDR3 contains 15 residues. For the CDR3, the DNA is TGTGCTAGTGGTTTAGACCAGGGGAGGAATGAAAAACTGTTTTTT. It yields the protein CASGLDQGRNEKLFF.

This clonotype was seen more than once but under ten times. In DNA, the CDR3 is TGCGCCAGCAGCCAAGCCCTAAGGGGCAGGGGAAATTCACCCCTCCACTTT. Its translation: CASSQALRGRGNSPLHF. The chain employs TRBV4-1 and TRBJ1-6; TRBD1 is a possible D gene (6 bases). CDR3 size: 17 residues. Trimming took off 1 base at V and 7 bases at J, with 17 bases between the two ends. Germline V gene lookup returns CDR1 MGHRA and CDR2 YSYEKL.

This clonotype showed up many times. The chain uses TRBV7-3 and TRBJ1-2; no definite D call. The V gene lost 5 bases and the J gene lost 0 bases, with 19 bases spanning the gap. The CDR3 has 17 residues. CDR1 is SGHTA and CDR2 is FQGTGA in the germline V gene. CDR3 in amino acids: CASSPATITLANYGYTF. The CDR3 region has the DNA TGTGCCAGCAGCCCGGCGACCATTACCCTTGCTAACTATGGCTACACCTTC.

This clonotype was seen ten or more times. The V gene is TRBV10-3, the J gene TRBJ1-1; a possible D gene is TRBD1 (6 bases). Trimming stripped 6 bases from V and 10 bases from J, with 15 bases between. The CDR3 totals 12 residues. Germline V lookup: CDR1 ENHRY, CDR2 SYGVKD. CDR3 protein: CAIRVQGFGAFF. The CDR3, as DNA: TGTGCCATCAGGGTCCAGGGGTTCGGAGCTTTCTTT.

The chain joins TRBV20-1 to TRBJ2-5, with D maybe TRBD1 (6 bases). CDR1 and CDR2 from the germline V gene are DFQATT and SNEGSKA (reference sequence). This CDR3 contains 13 residues. The V end was cut by 6 bases, the J end by 1 base, with 12 bases between. This CDR3 is CSATGQLQETQYF. The DNA for the CDR3 is TGCAGTGCAACCGGACAGCTCCAAGAGACCCAGTACTTC.

V and J are TRBV5-1 and TRBJ2-1, with unresolved D. The V and J ends lost 4 bases and 8 bases respectively, with 13 bases between them. CDR1 is SGHRS and CDR2 is YFSETQ in the germline V gene. There are 13 residues in the CDR3. CDR3 coding DNA: TGCGCCAGCAGCGAGGACGTGCGCGATGAGCAGTTCTTC. Amino acid sequence: CASSEDVRDEQFF.

The chain links TRBV20-1 to TRBJ2-5, with TRBD2 identical over 7 bases. The junction had 9 bases not matched to a gene; V was cut back by 0 bases and J by 2 bases. This CDR3 has 16 residues. CDR1 is DFQATT, CDR2 SNEGSKA, per germline (reference sequence). The CDR3 DNA is TGCAGTGCTAGAGATAGGCTAGCGGACATACAAGAGACCCAGTACTTC. Translated: CSARDRLADIQETQYF.

This clonotype has only a few counts. The gene calls are TRBV9 and TRBJ1-1; D remains ambiguous. Germline V gives CDR1 SGDLS, CDR2 YYNGEE. This CDR3 spans 13 amino acids. V was trimmed by 7 bases and J by 5 bases, leaving 15 bases between them. The CDR3: CASSVNPRTEAFF. The DNA of the CDR3 is TGTGCCAGCTCAGTCAACCCCCGAACTGAAGCTTTCTTT.

This clonotype has a count of ten or more. V is TRBV2 and J is TRBJ2-7, with D possibly matching TRBD2 (5 bases). V shed 6 bases and J shed 3 bases, with 9 bases lying between them. The V gene's germline CDR1 is SNHLY and CDR2 FYNNEI. CDR3 length: 12 residues. The CDR3 nucleotides read TGTGCCAGCAGGGGCGGGTTCTACGAGCAGTACTTC. Protein product: CASRGGFYEQYF.

This chain uses TRBV7-2 with TRBJ2-3, with TRBD2 matching over 12 bases. J lost 2 bases, V lost 5 bases, and 11 bases had no gene match. Per germline, CDR1 SGHTA and CDR2 FQGNSA. The CDR3 is 18 amino acids. CDR3 amino acids: CASSTSRLAGGYTDTQYF. The CDR3 bases are TGTGCCAGCAGCACCTCGCGCCTAGCGGGGGGGTACACAGATACGCAGTATTTT. Variable domain in full (rest from reference TRBV7-2 and TRBJ2-3): GAGVSQSPSNKVTEKGKDVELRCDPISGHTALYWYRQSLGQGLEFLIYFQGNSAPDKSGLPSDRFSAERTGGSVSTLTIQRTQQEDSAVYLCASSTSRLAGGYTDTQYFGPGTRLTVL.

This clonotype came up many times. The chain is built from TRBV18 and TRBJ2-7; D tentatively fits TRBD1 or TRBD2 (6 bases each). The germline V and J ends were trimmed by 10 bases and 10 bases, with 26 bases remaining between them. Germline CDR1 reads KGHSH; CDR2 reads LQKENI. This CDR3 is 14 amino acids long. The CDR3 DNA follows: TGTGCCACCGGGGGCACGGAGGAACCGGTGGCCCAGTACTTC. Its protein is CATGGTEEPVAQYF.

To note about this clonotype: A much larger clone differs by one base, so this may be a read error. The chain links TRBV29-1 to TRBJ2-5; perhaps TRBD1 as D (6 bases). From germline, CDR1 is SQVTM and CDR2 ANQGSEA. V was shortened by 7 bases and J by 11 bases, with 14 bases between the two germline ends. The CDR3 runs 10 residues. The CDR3 sequence: CSAGENEQYF. The CDR3 DNA is TGCAGCGCAGGGGAGAATGAGCAGTACTTC.

This clonotype was observed many times. This chain uses TRBV5-1 with TRBJ2-2; TRBD1 aligns across 10 bases. The CDR3 length is 16 residues. With 3 bases clipped from V and 6 bases from J, the junction kept 8 bases outside the gene matches. Germline values: CDR1 SGHRS, CDR2 YFSETQ. The CDR3 DNA reads as TGCGCCAGCAGCTCGGGACAGGGGTTGTTCGCCGGGGAGCTGTTTTTT. Translation gives CASSSGQGLFAGELFF. The full variable domain, in which reference TRBV5-1 and TRBJ2-2 provide the parts outside the CDR3, is KAGVTQTPRYLIKTRGQQVTLSCSPISGHRSVSWYQQTPGQGLQFLFEYFSETQRNKGNFPGRFSGRQFSNSRSEMNVSTLELGDSALYLCASSSGQGLFAGELFFGEGSRLTVL.

At least ten counts were recorded for this clonotype. The chain joins TRBV12-3 or TRBV12-4 to TRBJ1-1; no reliable D call. The length of the CDR3 is 13 residues. V shed 2 bases and J shed 1 base, with 5 bases lying between them. Here the CDR3 DNA reads TGTGCCAGCAGTTTAAACGCGAACACTGAAGCTTTCTTT. Translated: CASSLNANTEAFF.

The chain recombines TRBV3-1 with TRBJ1-2; D gene uncertain. Looked up from germline, CDR1 is LGHDT and CDR2 is YNNKEL (reference sequence). The V end was cut by 4 bases, the J end by 4 bases, with 13 bases between. This CDR3 contains 14 residues. The CDR3, as DNA: TGTGCCAGCAGCCGCACAGCTTCTAGCTATGGCTACACCTTC. As protein: CASSRTASSYGYTF.

This clonotype was counted at least ten times. This chain uses TRBV25-1 with TRBJ2-7; tentatively, D is TRBD1 or TRBD2 (5 bases each). The germline V gene has CDR1 MGHDK and CDR2 SYGVNS. This CDR3 has 14 amino acids. The V gene lost 6 bases and the J gene lost 2 bases, with 14 bases spanning the gap. In nucleotides, the CDR3 is TGTGCCAGCAGACGGGACGGACTGGCCTACGAGCAGTACTTC. It translates to CASRRDGLAYEQYF.

This sequence joins TRBV15 and TRBJ1-2, with 7 bases identical to TRBD1. From germline, CDR1 is LNHNV and CDR2 YYDKDF (reference sequence). V shed 6 bases and J 0 bases; nucleotides not matched to a gene: 7. This CDR3 is built from 15 residues. CDR3 residues: CATSLRQGANYGYTF. In nucleotides, the CDR3 is TGTGCCACCAGTCTTCGGCAGGGGGCTAACTATGGCTACACCTTC.

This clonotype was picked up many times. J is TRBJ2-7 and V is TRBV12-3 or TRBV12-4, with 9 bases lining up with TRBD2. Trimming removed 6 bases from V and 6 bases from J; junction bases left unmatched: 12. CDR3 length: 15 residues. CDR3 sequence: CASSPTSGGPVEQYF. The CDR3 DNA is TGTGCCAGCAGCCCGACGAGCGGGGGGCCGGTCGAGCAGTACTTC.

Worth noting for this clonotype: A read error may be the cause here, since a much bigger clone is one base away. The rearrangement joins TRBV5-1 to TRBJ1-2; maybe TRBD1 (6 bases). Germline CDR1 SGHRS, CDR2 YFSETQ. This CDR3 has 16 amino acids. The CDR3: CASSLGGADSAYGCTF. DNA of the CDR3: TGCGCCAGCAGCTTGGGAGGAGCGGACAGCGCCTATGGCTGCACCTTC.

Ten or more counts support this clonotype. The rearrangement uses TRBV4-2 and TRBJ2-1; 14 bases line up with TRBD2. Trimming took 2 bases from V and 8 from J; bases not matched to a gene: 5. This CDR3 is built from 16 residues. Per germline, CDR1 LGHNA and CDR2 YNFKEQ. The DNA for the CDR3 is TGTGCCAGCAGCCAACTGACTAGCGGGGGGGCGGATGAGCAGTTCTTC. Protein product: CASSQLTSGGADEQFF.